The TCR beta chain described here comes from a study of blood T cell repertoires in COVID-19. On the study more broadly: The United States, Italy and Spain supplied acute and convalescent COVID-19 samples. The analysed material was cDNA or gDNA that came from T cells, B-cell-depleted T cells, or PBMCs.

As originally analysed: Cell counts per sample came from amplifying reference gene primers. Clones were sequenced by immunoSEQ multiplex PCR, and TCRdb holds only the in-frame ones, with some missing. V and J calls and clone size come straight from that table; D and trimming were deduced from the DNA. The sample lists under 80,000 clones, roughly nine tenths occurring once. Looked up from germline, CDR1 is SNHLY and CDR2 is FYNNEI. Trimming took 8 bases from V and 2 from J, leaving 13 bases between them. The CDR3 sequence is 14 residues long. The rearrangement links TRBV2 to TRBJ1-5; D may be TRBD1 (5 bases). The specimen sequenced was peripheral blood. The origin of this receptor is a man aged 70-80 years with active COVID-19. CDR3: CASQGGAGNQPQHF. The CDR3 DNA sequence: TGTGCCAGCCAGGGAGGCGCAGGCAATCAGCCCCAGCATTTT.